The TCR beta chain under discussion was sequenced for a study of Ad26.COV2.S vaccination and SARS-CoV-2 variants. Looking at the study overall: Enrollment placed the donor in the COV1001 Ad26.COV2.S trial arm. Once, or twice with 56 days between doses, Ad26.COV2.S was given intramuscularly.

The data were produced by immunoSEQ multiplex PCR, yet TCRdb's version contains in-frame clones alone and is incomplete. This sample carries 440,000 or so clones, 80% to 95% of them seen once, and the ten largest clones take more than 3.5%. Treatment meaning: some 19 received Ad26.COV2.S at low or high dose, single or two shots; about 5 received placebo; per-sample allocation not given. Vaccine and placebo recipients were sampled on day 63 after the first injection. Donor was an adult aged 18-55 years in Boston. The study used a vaccine consisting of an Ad26 vector that expressed Wuhan-strain SARS-CoV-2 spike. Germline assignment: CDR1 SGHNT and CDR2 YYREEE (reference sequence). Trimming removed 2 bases from V and 0 bases from J; junction bases left unmatched: 6. The CDR3 is 17 amino acids.

The receptor was isolated from a person between 18 and 59 years old who received the Ad26.COV2.S COVID-19 vaccine or a placebo. The V and J genes are TRBV5-4 and TRBJ1-4; 8 nucleotides agree with TRBD1. The sample was peripheral blood, taken in a trial of Ad26.COV2.S vaccine versus placebo. DNA of the CDR3: TGTGCCAGCAGCTTCGGGACAGGCCTTGCAACTAATGAAAAACTGTTTTTT. This sequence encodes CASSFGTGLATNEKLFF. Combining the CDR3 with reference TRBV5-4 and TRBJ1-4 gives the whole variable domain ETGVTQSPTHLIKTRGQQVTLRCSSQSGHNTVSWYQQALGQGPQFIFQYYREEENGRGNFPPRFSGLQFPNYSSELNVNALELDDSALYLCASSFGTGLATNEKLFFGSGTQLSVL.